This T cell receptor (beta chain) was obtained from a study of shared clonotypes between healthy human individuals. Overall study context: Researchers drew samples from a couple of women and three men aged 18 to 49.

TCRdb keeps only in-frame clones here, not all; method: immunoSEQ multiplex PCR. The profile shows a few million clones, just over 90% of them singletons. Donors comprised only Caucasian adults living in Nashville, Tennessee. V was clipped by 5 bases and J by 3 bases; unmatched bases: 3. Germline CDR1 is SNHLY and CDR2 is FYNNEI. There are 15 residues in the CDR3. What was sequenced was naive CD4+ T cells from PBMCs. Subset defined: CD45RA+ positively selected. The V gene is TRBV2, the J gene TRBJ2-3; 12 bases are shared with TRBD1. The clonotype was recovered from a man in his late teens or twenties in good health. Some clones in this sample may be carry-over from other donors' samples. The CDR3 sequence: CASSQGQGATDTQYF. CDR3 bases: TGTGCCAGCAGTCAGGGACAGGGGGCGACAGATACGCAGTATTTT.